This T cell receptor beta chain was captured in a study of T cells in Graves' hyperthyroidism and ophthalmopathy. The CDR3 is 14 residues long. Germline V gives CDR1 ENHRY, CDR2 SYGVKD. V was shortened by 10 bases and J by 0 bases, with 13 bases between the two germline ends. Amplification targeted TCR beta CDR3 regions from RNA transcripts. The TCR CDR3 was amplified in a first-round RT-PCR using the HTBI primer set. Each CDR3 protein is one row after TCRdb ran MiXCR on the multiplex PCR reads. Here the sample spans roughly 560,000 distinct CDR3 sequences, 14% to 15% being singletons. This clonotype was counted at least ten times.

V and J are TRBV10-3 and TRBJ1-5; possibly TRBD1 for D (6 bases). The sequence came from a woman between 35 and 50 years old with Graves' ophthalmopathy. Input material: blood. CDR3 nucleotide sequence: TGTGCCAGCACCGGGACATATAGCAATCAGCCCCAGCATTTT. Its protein product is CASTGTYSNQPQHF.